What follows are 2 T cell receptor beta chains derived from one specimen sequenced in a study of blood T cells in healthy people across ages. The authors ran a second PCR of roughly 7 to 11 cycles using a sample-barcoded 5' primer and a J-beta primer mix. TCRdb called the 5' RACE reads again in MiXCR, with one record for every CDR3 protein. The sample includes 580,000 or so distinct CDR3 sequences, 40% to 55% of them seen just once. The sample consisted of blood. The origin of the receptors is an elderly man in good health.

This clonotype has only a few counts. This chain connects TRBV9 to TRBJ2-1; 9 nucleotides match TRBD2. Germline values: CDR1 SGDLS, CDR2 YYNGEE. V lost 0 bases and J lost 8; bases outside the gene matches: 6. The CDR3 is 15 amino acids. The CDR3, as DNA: TGTGCCAGCAGCGTAGTGGATAGCGGGAGCTATGAGCAGTTCTTC. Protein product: CASSVVDSGSYEQFF.

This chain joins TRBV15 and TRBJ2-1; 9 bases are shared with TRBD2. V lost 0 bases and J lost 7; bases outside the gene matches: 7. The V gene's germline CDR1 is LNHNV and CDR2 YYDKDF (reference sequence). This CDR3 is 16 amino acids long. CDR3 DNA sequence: TGTGCCACCAGCAGAGATCCGATAGCGGGGGTAAATGAGCAGTTCTTC. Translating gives CATSRDPIAGVNEQFF.